This TCR beta chain was sequenced in a study of spatial heterogeneity in lung cancer. At the level of the study: Detection consistently captured more beta-chain sequences than alpha-chain sequences.

This clonotype was seen repeatedly, ten times or more. From the 5' RACE reads, TCRdb called clonotypes with MiXCR, one entry per CDR3 protein. The profile covers approximately 25,000 distinct CDR3 sequences, with 3% to 3.5% appearing a single time and under 35% taken by the ten largest. The V and J ends lost 3 bases and 3 bases, in that order; junction bases with no gene match: 4. CDR1 and CDR2 from the germline V gene are SGHRS and YFSETQ. The CDR3 length is 15 residues. Described time point: sample taken at primary tumor resection. The donors, fewer than 90 patients with untreated early-stage non-small cell lung cancer, provided the samples. Without sorting, whole RNA was sequenced from tumor, nontumor lung or frozen PBMC.

The sample consisted of PBMCs, taken at surgery. The chain has TRBV5-1 and TRBJ2-3; TRBD1 matches at 10 bases. The sequence was collected from a female donor with early-stage non-small cell lung cancer. The CDR3 region is CASSSGTGVTDTQYF. CDR3 DNA sequence: TGCGCCAGCAGCTCCGGGACAGGGGTGACAGATACGCAGTATTTT.